This T cell receptor beta chain comes out of a study of cytomegalovirus exposure and HLA in healthy donors. Study summary: Previous work identified 90 million to 130 million unique TCR beta sequences from about 179 million T cells. Study results and limitations: The study labeled roughly 160 TCR beta chains cytomegalovirus-associated. Most observed TCR sequences were rare, whereas some public TCRs were detected in many donors.

The PCR contained 60 Vbeta and 13 Jbeta primers. Using immunoSEQ multiplex PCR, the repertoire was profiled, and TCRdb retains in-frame clones only, with some absent. The sample yields 160,000 or so clones, 80% seen once. In germline, CDR1 is MDHEN, CDR2 SYDVKM. The CDR3 runs to 13 residues. Trimming removed 8 bases from V and 0 bases from J, with 11 bases in between. Concerning this clone: The antigen is unknown. At the DNA level, this CDR3 is encoded by other sequences in the same sample as well.

The sequenced sample consisted of PBMCs. The V and J genes are TRBV28 and TRBJ2-7, with D perhaps TRBD2 (5 bases). This TCR was sampled from a male donor in good health and CMV-seropositive. This chain's CDR3 is CASSSGTSYEQYF. The CDR3 DNA reads TGTGCCAGCTCAAGCGGAACCTCCTACGAGCAGTACTTC.